This T cell receptor beta chain was sequenced in a study of response to subunit inactivated influenza vaccine. Regarding the study as a whole: Authors suggested each seasonal influenza vaccination recruits few new T cells.

The V end was cut by 0 bases, the J end by 6 bases, with 9 bases between. Per germline, CDR1 SGDLS and CDR2 YYNGEE. CDR3 length equals 14 residues. This clonotype has a handful of counts. Antigen: not known. A single record per CDR3 protein comes from TCRdb applying MiXCR to the RT-PCR reads. The sample holds 650,000 to 800,000 distinct CDR3 sequences; approximately 13% are singletons and the top ten take 5.5% to 8%. This specimen was PBMCs from blood, taken less than 15 days before vaccination. The receptor's source is a man in his fifties or sixties who received an inactivated influenza vaccine. This chain links TRBV9 with TRBJ2-2, with a possible D match to TRBD2 (5 bases). The DNA of the CDR3 is TGTGCCAGCAGCGTAGGTCCGGACTCCGGGGAGCTGTTTTTT. The encoded protein is CASSVGPDSGELFF.